The clone carrying this TCR beta chain was observed a handful of times. The antigen remains unidentified. The sample belongs to a study of T cell repertoires in cytomegalovirus infection. Study background: It can be stated that public TCR beta signatures indicated CMV infection as well as a matching HLA type. Whole-study results and caveats: Summed frequency of public TCR beta families distinguished CMV carriers with the relevant HLA. Ex vivo responses were dominated by HLA-C-restricted CMV-specific TCR beta clonotypes.

Via MiXCR, TCRdb re-called the reads, giving one row per CDR3 protein. The repertoire holds more than 200,000 distinct CDR3 sequences, with around 8.7% as singletons. V was cut by 5 bases and J by 1 base, with 14 bases left in between. Germline CDR1 and CDR2: SGHTA and FQGNSA. This CDR3 is 15 amino acids long. This rearrangement joins TRBV7-2 to TRBJ1-1; D gene ambiguous. The receptor was isolated from a human donor in good health (CMV status not recorded). Some clones in this sample may be carry-over from other donors' samples. Sequenced: PBMCs. In DNA, the CDR3 is TGTGCCAGCAGCAAAGATTTCGACAAGAACACTGAAGCTTTCTTT. Residues: CASSKDFDKNTEAFF.